Below are 23 T cell receptor beta chains sequenced from a single sample in a study of vaccination and CD4 T cells after COVID-19. Regarding treatment: roughly 10-day PBMC culture with coronavirus spike peptide pools or control peptides (ViraFEST assay). Once obtained from cultured CD4+ T cells, the DNA was sequenced using the Oncomine TCR Beta short-read assay. TCRdb independently ran MiXCR on the PCR reads; one entry per CDR3 protein. This sample has 11,000 or so distinct CDR3 sequences, with over 55% found just once. These TCRs' antigens remain unknown. The sample was CD4+ T cells from blood, cultured in vitro. Source of these receptors: a human donor who had recovered from COVID-19.

The chain combines TRBV19 with TRBJ1-6; TRBD1 might be the D (5 bases). This CDR3 has 15 residues. V was shortened by 7 bases and J by 0 bases, with 10 bases between the two germline ends. Germline assignment: CDR1 LNHDA and CDR2 SQIVND (reference sequence). The CDR3 bases are TGTGCCAGTATGGAGGGGAGCTCCTATAATTCACCCCTCCACTTT. Protein: CASMEGSSYNSPLHF. Together with reference TRBV19 and TRBJ1-6, the CDR3 gives the full variable domain: DGGITQSPKYLFRKEGQNVTLSCEQNLNHDAMYWYRQDPGQGLRLIYYSQIVNDFQKGDIAEGYSVSREKKESFPLTVTSAQKNPTAFYLCASMEGSSYNSPLHFGNGTRLTVT.

This rearrangement joins TRBV7-2 to TRBJ2-3; tentatively, D is TRBD2 (7 bases). Germline V CDR1 and CDR2: SGHTA, FQGNSA. This CDR3 region has 14 residues. Trimming took 0 bases from V and 6 from J, leaving 10 bases between them. CDR3 residues: CASSLAGGLDTQYF. In nucleotides, the CDR3 is TGTGCCAGCAGCTTAGCGGGGGGGCTGGATACGCAGTATTTT.

This clonotype showed up just a few times. The genes are TRBV21-1 and TRBJ1-5; the table's D call, TRBD1, has no DNA check behind it. TRBV21-1 is termed a pseudogene. The CDR3 runs to 14 residues. The DNA of the CDR3 is TGTGCCAGCAGCAAACACAGGGACAATCAGCCCCAGCATTTT. Protein: CASSKHRDNQPQHF.

The chain uses TRBV20-1 and TRBJ1-1; D is ambiguous. There are 12 residues in the CDR3. Germline V gives CDR1 DFQATT, CDR2 SNEGSKA (reference sequence). Trimming took off 6 bases at V and 2 bases at J, with 10 bases between the two ends. The CDR3: CSAPRTNTEAFF. CDR3 in DNA: TGCAGTGCGCCCCGGACTAACACTGAAGCTTTCTTT.

This clonotype was observed once. CDR3 coding DNA: TGCAGTGCCACGGGGACAGCTAACACTGAAGCTTTCTTT. Its translation: CSATGTANTEAFF. This chain links TRBV20-1 with TRBJ1-1; 7 bases agree with TRBD1. The germline CDR1 and CDR2 sequences are DFQATT and SNEGSKA (reference sequence). The ends lost 6 bases at V and 2 bases at J; junction bases unmatched: 6. The CDR3 covers 13 residues.

The chain joins TRBV7-2 to TRBJ1-3, with D perhaps TRBD1 (6 bases). Germline V gene sequence: CDR1 SGHTA, CDR2 FQGNSA. The V gene lost 1 base and the J gene lost 6 bases, with 10 bases spanning the gap. The CDR3 runs to 14 residues. The DNA of the CDR3 is TGTGCCAGCAGCTTAGAACAGGGTGTAAACACCATATATTTT. Translating gives CASSLEQGVNTIYF.

This clonotype has more than one count but fewer than ten. V is TRBV27 and J is TRBJ1-2; D is perhaps TRBD1 (5 bases). Germline assignment: CDR1 MNHEY and CDR2 SMNVEV (reference sequence). The CDR3 extends over 16 amino acids. Trimming shortened V by 2 bases and J by 2 bases, and 15 bases separated the two germline ends. The CDR3 reads CASSLLASRGNYGYTF. The CDR3 coding sequence is TGTGCCAGCAGTTTACTGGCTTCTCGGGGCAACTATGGCTACACCTTC.

The genes are TRBV19 and TRBJ1-6, with D maybe TRBD1 (6 bases). Trimming stripped 2 bases from V and 10 bases from J, with 9 bases between. Germline CDR1 LNHDA, CDR2 SQIVND (reference sequence). The CDR3 extends over 13 amino acids. CDR3 sequence (DNA): TGTGCCAGTAGTATAACGGGACAATCACCCCTCCACTTT. It codes for CASSITGQSPLHF.

This clonotype was seen more than once but under ten times. The rearrangement links TRBV6-5 to TRBJ1-3, with unresolved D. This CDR3 has 15 amino acids. Germline V CDR1 and CDR2: MNHEY, SVGAGI. The V and J ends lost 4 bases and 0 bases respectively, with 10 bases between them. In nucleotides, the CDR3 is TGTGCCAGCAGTTCACGAGGATTCTCTGGAAACACCATATATTTT. Protein sequence: CASSSRGFSGNTIYF.

V gene TRBV2 combines with J gene TRBJ1-5, with TRBD1 matching 7 bases. The CDR3 totals 14 residues. The V gene end was trimmed by 6 bases and the J gene end by 4 bases; junction bases not matched to a gene: 6. From germline, CDR1 is SNHLY and CDR2 FYNNEI. The CDR3 spells CASRGDRENQPQHF. CDR3 nucleotides: TGTGCCAGCAGGGGAGACAGGGAAAATCAGCCCCAGCATTTT. The full variable domain, completed using reference TRBV2 and TRBJ1-5, is EPEVTQTPSHQVTQMGQEVILRCVPISNHLYFYWYRQILGQKVEFLVSFYNNEISEKSEIFDDQFSVERPDGSNFTLKIRSTKLEDSAMYFCASRGDRENQPQHFGDGTRLSIL.

This chain connects TRBV6-1 to TRBJ1-3; D ambiguous. This CDR3 contains 15 residues. The V and J ends lost 7 bases and 0 bases respectively, with 13 bases between them. Germline assignment: CDR1 MNHNS and CDR2 SASEGT. In DNA form, the CDR3 reads TGTGCCAGCAAACCCAGCAGAGACTCTGGAAACACCATATATTTT. This codes for CASKPSRDSGNTIYF.

The chain combines TRBV12-3 or TRBV12-4 with TRBJ1-2; D unresolved. Trimming took off 3 bases at V and 4 bases at J, with 6 bases between the two ends. The CDR3 consists of 12 residues. The CDR3: CASSFNRYGYTF. CDR3 sequence (DNA): TGTGCCAGCAGTTTTAACCGCTATGGCTACACCTTC.

The chain has TRBV7-9 and TRBJ2-3; 8 bases align to TRBD2. CDR1 and CDR2 (germline): SEHNR, FQNEAQ (reference sequence). This CDR3 has 15 amino acids. Trimming cost V 3 bases and J 1 base; bases outside gene matches: 3. The CDR3 bases are TGTGCCAGCAGCTTCGACGGGAGGGGCACAGATACGCAGTATTTT. Translation gives CASSFDGRGTDTQYF.

V usage is TRBV5-1 and J usage is TRBJ2-1, with D possibly matching TRBD2 (6 bases). The CDR3 sequence is 14 residues long. Between the trimmed V and J ends, which lost 4 bases and 8 bases, there was a span of 16 bases. Germline CDR1 SGHRS, CDR2 YFSETQ. CDR3 residues: CASSLGQEGHEQFF. CDR3 DNA sequence: TGCGCCAGCAGCCTTGGCCAGGAGGGACATGAGCAGTTCTTC.

The CDR3 loop is CSAPKRVSGGGTGELFF. In nucleotides, the CDR3 is TGCAGTGCTCCCAAGAGGGTTAGCGGGGGGGGCACCGGGGAGCTGTTTTTT. V gene TRBV20-1 combines with J gene TRBJ2-2, with 11 bases lining up with TRBD2. Losses at the gene ends were 5 bases for V and 4 bases for J; bases not matched to a gene: 12. Looked up from germline, CDR1 is DFQATT and CDR2 is SNEGSKA (reference sequence). This CDR3 has 17 residues.

This chain connects TRBV20-1 to TRBJ1-2; TRBD1 matches 8 bases. This CDR3 has 15 amino acids. The germline gives CDR1 DFQATT, CDR2 SNEGSKA (reference sequence). V dropped 4 bases and J dropped 3; count of bases not matched to a gene: 10. The CDR3 here is CSAITGTGHDYGYTF. CDR3 DNA sequence: TGCAGTGCTATAACCGGGACAGGACATGACTATGGCTACACCTTC.

The V and J genes are TRBV6-5 and TRBJ1-1; D perhaps matches TRBD1 (5 bases). The CDR3 loop spans 15 amino acids. In germline, CDR1 is MNHEY, CDR2 SVGAGI. With 0 bases removed from V and 1 base from J, the gap between germline ends came to 9 bases. The CDR3 loop reads CASSYSGRPNTEAFF. CDR3 coding DNA: TGTGCCAGCAGTTACTCGGGACGGCCGAACACTGAAGCTTTCTTT.

J is TRBJ2-7 and V is TRBV23-1, with 8 bases that match TRBD1. TRBV23-1 is an ORF, with its function uncertain. There are 17 residues in the CDR3. The V segment lost 4 bases and the J segment 2 bases; nucleotides outside the gene matches: 13. CDR3 in amino acids: CASSRRTKGQETYEQYF. CDR3 DNA: TGCGCCAGCAGTCGCAGGACGAAGGGACAGGAGACCTACGAGCAGTACTTC.

V usage is TRBV7-2 and J usage is TRBJ2-3, with a possible D match to TRBD1 (6 bases). With 7 bases removed from V and 1 base from J, the gap between germline ends came to 15 bases. Germline loops: CDR1 SGHTA, CDR2 FQGNSA. The CDR3 spans 15 residues. CDR3 in amino acids: CASTPGQWGTDTQYF. The CDR3 nucleotides read TGTGCCAGCACCCCCGGACAGTGGGGCACAGATACGCAGTATTTT.

This clonotype turned up a few times. The chain links TRBV11-3 to TRBJ1-1; D might be TRBD1 (6 bases). The V and J ends lost 4 bases and 5 bases respectively, with 11 bases between them. This CDR3 has 13 amino acids. Germline V gene lookup returns CDR1 SGHNT and CDR2 YENEEA. The CDR3 coding sequence is TGTGCCAGCAGCTCAAAGAGGGGGACTGAAGCTTTCTTT. It specifies CASSSKRGTEAFF.

V usage is TRBV27 and J usage is TRBJ1-1; D remains unclear. Germline CDR1 and CDR2: MNHEY and SMNVEV (reference sequence). This CDR3 is built from 13 residues. V shed 3 bases and J shed 5 bases, with 10 bases lying between them. The CDR3 DNA is TGTGCCAGCAGTTTCCGCCGGGAGACTGAAGCTTTCTTT. It codes for CASSFRRETEAFF.

The chain couples TRBV20-1 to TRBJ1-1, with D maybe TRBD1 (5 bases). The CDR3 extends over 14 amino acids. Trimming cost V 3 bases and J 1 base, with 12 bases left between them. The germline V gene encodes CDR1 DFQATT and CDR2 SNEGSKA (reference sequence). CDR3 sequence reads: CSASWDQGNTEAFF. The CDR3 region has the DNA TGCAGTGCTAGCTGGGACCAGGGGAACACTGAAGCTTTCTTT.

The chain links TRBV15 to TRBJ1-1, with 7 bases identical to TRBD1. Germline V gene data show CDR1 as LNHNV and CDR2 as YYDKDF (reference sequence). With 4 bases clipped from V and 4 bases from J, the junction kept 15 bases outside the gene matches. This CDR3 region has 17 residues. The CDR3 coding sequence is TGTGCCACCAGCACAGATCGACAGGGAAATCAGGGCACTGAAGCTTTCTTT. This translates into CATSTDRQGNQGTEAFF.